The TCR beta chain under discussion was sequenced for a study of T cells after yellow fever vaccination. In this sample, this clonotype turned up many times. Its antigen is not identified. From the 5' RACE reads, TCRdb called clonotypes with MiXCR, one entry per CDR3 protein. The repertoire has about 340,000 distinct CDR3 sequences, 8.7% of them found once; the top ten carry about a sixth. Study results and caveats: Although most clonotypes did not, a small share appeared in both CD4 and CD8 compartments.

Trimming removed 0 bases at V and 2 bases at J, with 10 bases between. In germline, CDR1 is DFQATT, CDR2 SNEGSKA (reference sequence). The CDR3 is made up of 14 amino acids. This chain connects TRBV20-1 to TRBJ1-1; D remains ambiguous. This receptor was identified in a man aged 18 to 30 who received the YFV17D yellow fever vaccine. Source: PBMCs, taken on the day of the first yellow fever vaccination. CDR3 region: CSAREVAFNTEAFF. The CDR3 DNA reads as TGCAGTGCTAGAGAGGTGGCCTTTAACACTGAAGCTTTCTTT.